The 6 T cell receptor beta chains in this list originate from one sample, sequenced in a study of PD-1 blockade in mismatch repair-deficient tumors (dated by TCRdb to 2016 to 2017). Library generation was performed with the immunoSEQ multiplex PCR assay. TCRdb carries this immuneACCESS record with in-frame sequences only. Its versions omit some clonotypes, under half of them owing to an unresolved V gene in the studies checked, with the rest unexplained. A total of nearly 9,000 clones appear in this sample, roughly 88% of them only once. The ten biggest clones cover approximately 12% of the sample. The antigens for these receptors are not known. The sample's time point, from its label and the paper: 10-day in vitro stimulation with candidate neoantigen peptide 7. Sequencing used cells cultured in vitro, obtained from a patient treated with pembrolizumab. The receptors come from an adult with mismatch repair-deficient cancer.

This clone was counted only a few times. The CDR3 loop reads CASSLVAGETQYF. The CDR3 DNA reads as TGCGCCAGCAGCCTCGTAGCGGGAGAGACCCAGTACTTC. V gene TRBV4-1 combines with J gene TRBJ2-5; 7 bases are a match to TRBD2. The V gene's germline CDR1 is MGHRA and CDR2 YSYEKL. The CDR3 is 13 residues long. V shed 4 bases and J 4 bases; nucleotides not matched to a gene: 3.

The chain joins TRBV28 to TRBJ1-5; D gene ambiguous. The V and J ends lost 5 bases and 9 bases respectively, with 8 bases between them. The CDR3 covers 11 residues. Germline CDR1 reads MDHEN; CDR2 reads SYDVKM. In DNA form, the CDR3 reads TGTGCCAGCAGTGTAACAAGGCCCCAGCATTTT. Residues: CASSVTRPQHF. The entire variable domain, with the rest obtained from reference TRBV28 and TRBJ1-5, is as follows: DVKVTQSSRYLVKRTGEKVFLECVQDMDHENMFWYRQDPGLGLRLIYFSYDVKMKEKGDIPEGYSVSREKKERFSLILESASTNQTSMYLCASSVTRPQHFGDGTRLSIL.

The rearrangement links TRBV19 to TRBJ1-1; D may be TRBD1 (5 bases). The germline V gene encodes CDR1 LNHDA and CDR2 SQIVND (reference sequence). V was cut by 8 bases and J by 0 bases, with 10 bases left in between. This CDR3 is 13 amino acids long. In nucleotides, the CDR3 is TGTGCCAGTCACAGGACCTTGAACACTGAAGCTTTCTTT. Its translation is CASHRTLNTEAFF.

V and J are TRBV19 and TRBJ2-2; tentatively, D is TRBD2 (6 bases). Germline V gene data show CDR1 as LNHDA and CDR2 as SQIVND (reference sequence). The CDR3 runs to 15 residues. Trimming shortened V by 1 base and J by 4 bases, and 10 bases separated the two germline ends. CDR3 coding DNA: TGTGCCAGTAGTATAGTGGAAGCGGGCACCGGGGAGCTGTTTTTT. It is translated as CASSIVEAGTGELFF.

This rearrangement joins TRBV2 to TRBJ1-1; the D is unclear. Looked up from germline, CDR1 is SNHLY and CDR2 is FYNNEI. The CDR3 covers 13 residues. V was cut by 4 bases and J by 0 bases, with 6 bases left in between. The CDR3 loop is CASSVSVNTEAFF. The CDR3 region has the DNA TGTGCCAGCAGTGTATCCGTGAACACTGAAGCTTTCTTT. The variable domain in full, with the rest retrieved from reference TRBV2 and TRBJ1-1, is EPEVTQTPSHQVTQMGQEVILRCVPISNHLYFYWYRQILGQKVEFLVSFYNNEISEKSEIFDDQFSVERPDGSNFTLKIRSTKLEDSAMYFCASSVSVNTEAFFGQGTRLTVV.

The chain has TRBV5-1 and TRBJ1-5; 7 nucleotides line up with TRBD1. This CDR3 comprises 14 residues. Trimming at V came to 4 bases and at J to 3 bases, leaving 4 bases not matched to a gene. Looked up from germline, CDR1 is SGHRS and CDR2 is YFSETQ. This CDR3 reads CASSPGQTNQPQHF. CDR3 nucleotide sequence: TGCGCCAGCAGCCCGGGACAGACCAATCAGCCCCAGCATTTT.